These 11 T cell receptor beta chains came from one sample sequenced in a study of cytomegalovirus exposure and HLA in healthy donors. Primers for the PCR totalled 60 Vbeta and 13 Jbeta. Profiled with immunoSEQ multiplex PCR; TCRdb holds only in-frame clones, not every one. The repertoire holds around 140,000 clones, with around 80% as singletons. Sequencing was done on a sample of PBMCs. Receptors were obtained from a young man in good health and CMV-seropositive.

CDR3 sequence: CASSLIGGRAQSTDTQYF. The CDR3 DNA reads as TGTGCCAGCAGCTTAATTGGCGGGAGGGCCCAAAGCACAGATACGCAGTATTTT. The chain joins TRBV11-2 to TRBJ2-3; 9 positions match TRBD2. Germline CDR1 is SGHAT and CDR2 is FQNNGV. Unmatched junction bases numbered 9, after V lost 2 bases and J lost 0 bases. The CDR3 is 18 amino acids.

The chain has TRBV6-1 and TRBJ1-1; D gene ambiguous. The germline gives CDR1 MNHNS, CDR2 SASEGT. The CDR3 extends over 15 amino acids. The CDR3 region is CALSGLESVSTEAFF. In DNA form, the CDR3 reads TGTGCTCTTTCTGGGCTGGAATCGGTAAGCACTGAAGCTTTCTTT.

The V gene is TRBV7-6, the J gene TRBJ2-1, with 8 bases lining up with TRBD2. V shed 3 bases, J shed 2 bases, and the junction held 12 bases outside the gene matches. In germline, CDR1 is SGHVS, CDR2 FNYEAQ. This CDR3 is built from 18 residues. Written as DNA, the CDR3 is TGTGCCAGCAGCTTCCCCCGGGGTAGCGGGGACCCCTACAATGAGCAGTTCTTC. This gives the protein CASSFPRGSGDPYNEQFF.

This clone was counted a few times. The chain combines TRBV14 with TRBJ2-3, with 12 bases lining up with TRBD2. Germline values: CDR1 SGHDN, CDR2 FVKESK. This CDR3 is 16 amino acids long. Trimming removed 3 bases from V and 5 bases from J; junction bases left unmatched: 6. The DNA for the CDR3 is TGTGCCAGCAGCCAGACTAGCGGGAGAGTTGGAGATACGCAGTATTTT. Its protein is CASSQTSGRVGDTQYF.

The rearrangement uses TRBV6-1 and TRBJ1-2, with D tentatively TRBD1 (5 bases). Per the germline V gene, CDR1 is MNHNS and CDR2 is SASEGT. The ends were cut back, 7 bases at V and 3 bases at J, with 15 bases in the middle. The CDR3 length is 14 residues. The CDR3 DNA reads TGTGCCAGCAACTCGGGGGGGACGGACTATGGCTACACCTTC. Translated: CASNSGGTDYGYTF.

The CDR3 bases are TGTGCCAGCACTTCAGTGGACAGGGGCAATCAGCCCCAGCATTTT. Its protein is CASTSVDRGNQPQHF. The chain combines TRBV6-1 with TRBJ1-5; 8 bases fit TRBD1. The trim removed 7 bases at V and 2 bases at J, leaving 7 bases unmatched. The length of the CDR3 is 15 residues. Germline assignment: CDR1 MNHNS and CDR2 SASEGT.

The chain is built from TRBV6-1 and TRBJ1-1, with TRBD1 matching over 10 bases. CDR1 is MNHNS, CDR2 SASEGT, per germline. With 6 bases clipped from V and 2 bases from J, the junction kept 3 bases outside the gene matches. This CDR3 region has 14 residues. This chain's CDR3 is CASRPTGGNTEAFF. The CDR3 bases are TGTGCCAGCAGGCCGACAGGGGGCAACACTGAAGCTTTCTTT.

J is TRBJ2-7 and V is TRBV7-3, with D possibly being TRBD2 (6 bases). The CDR3 is 13 amino acids. V was clipped by 2 bases and J by 5 bases, with 10 bases between them. The germline V gene has CDR1 SGHTA and CDR2 FQGTGA. Here the CDR3 reads CASSLYGGNEQYF. As DNA, the CDR3 is TGTGCCAGCAGCTTATATGGGGGGAACGAGCAGTACTTC.

This clone was counted between two and nine times. The chain is built from TRBV30 and TRBJ2-3; 14 positions match TRBD2. Unmatched junction bases numbered 4, after V lost 5 bases and J lost 3 bases. The CDR3 is 15 residues long. CDR1 GTSNPN and CDR2 SVGIG come from the germline V gene (reference sequence). In DNA form, the CDR3 reads TGTGCCTGGGGACTAGCGGGAGGAGTGACAGATACGCAGTATTTT. Translation: CAWGLAGGVTDTQYF.

This clone was recorded once. V and J are TRBV28 and TRBJ2-1; TRBD2 might be the D (6 bases). CDR1 is MDHEN, CDR2 SYDVKM, per germline. V dropped 7 bases and J dropped 7 bases, with 14 bases sitting between them. The CDR3 totals 13 residues. The CDR3: CASTPRGGNEQFF. The CDR3 DNA is TGTGCCAGCACCCCCAGAGGAGGGAATGAGCAGTTCTTC.

V gene TRBV5-1 combines with J gene TRBJ2-5; 12 positions match TRBD1. This CDR3 spans 16 amino acids. The V and J ends lost 0 bases and 5 bases, in that order; junction bases with no gene match: 5. Germline V CDR1 and CDR2: SGHRS, YFSETQ. The CDR3 reads CASSLGGQGARETQYF. CDR3 nucleotides: TGCGCCAGCAGCTTGGGGGGACAGGGGGCACGGGAGACCCAGTACTTC.